This T cell receptor (beta chain) was found in a study of blood T cell repertoires in COVID-19. Overall study: PBMCs, B-cell-depleted T cells, or T cells were the source of the cDNA or gDNA that made up the material.

This CDR3 contains 11 residues. V was shortened by 6 bases and J by 1 base, with 3 bases between the two germline ends. Per germline, CDR1 MNHNY and CDR2 SVGAGI (reference sequence). The repertoire was sequenced with immunoSEQ multiplex PCR; TCRdb's copy has only in-frame clones and lacks some. The sample shows roughly 130,000 clones, around 85% of them seen only once. The specimen sequenced was peripheral blood. The sequence derives from a woman between 50 and 59 years old with acute or convalescent COVID-19. The chain has TRBV6-6 and TRBJ1-2; no clear D gene. CDR3 sequence (DNA): TGTGCCAGCAGCTATAACTATGGCTACACCTTC. As protein: CASSYNYGYTF.